Listed below are T cell receptor beta chains from one sample, sequenced in a study of blood T cell repertoires in COVID-19. TCRdb keeps only in-frame clones here, not all; method: immunoSEQ multiplex PCR. This table has under 150,000 clones, over 80% appearing once. The material sequenced was PBMCs or T cells enriched from blood (not recorded which). These receptors all come from a woman aged 45-60 years who had been exposed to COVID-19. Each CDR3 is given with its conserved first and last residue. Fields, in order: clone size, D gene, J gene, CDR3 length, V gene, CDR3 protein, CDR3 DNA. A D gene is named only where the DNA matches it firmly. The size of a clone is reported for some rows only, either as once, few or many, or as a class for expanded clones.

>-|TRBD1|TRBJ1-4|21|TRBV24-1
CATSDFSTGTGVFTTNEKLFF
TGTGCCACCAGTGATTTCTCGACCGGGACAGGGGTATTTACAACTAATGAAAAACTGTTTTTT
>-|TRBD1|TRBJ1-2|15|TRBV19
CASNLPGQLSYGYTF
TGTGCCAGTAATCTTCCGGGACAGCTCTCCTATGGCTACACCTTC
>-|-|TRBJ1-1|14|TRBV27
CASSPTQRGTEAFF
TGTGCCAGCAGTCCTACGCAAAGGGGCACTGAAGCTTTCTTT
>once|TRBD2|TRBJ2-2|18|TRBV15
CATRFGSSGSLNTGELFF
TGTGCCACTCGGTTCGGTTCTAGCGGGAGTTTGAACACCGGGGAGCTGTTTTTT
>once|TRBD2|TRBJ2-5|17|TRBV28
CASSPGLAGGVQETQYF
TGTGCCAGCAGCCCGGGACTAGCGGGAGGGGTCCAAGAGACCCAGTACTTC
>-|-|TRBJ2-2|14|TRBV7-2
CASSLNAYAGELFF
TGTGCCAGCAGCTTAAACGCGTACGCCGGGGAGCTGTTTTTT
>-|-|TRBJ2-3|14|TRBV13
CASSLESLTDTQYF
TGTGCCAGCAGCTTAGAATCGTTAACAGATACGCAGTATTTT
>-|-|TRBJ1-1|14|TRBV7-2
CASSFWALNTEAFF
TGTGCCAGCAGCTTCTGGGCGTTGAACACTGAAGCTTTCTTT
>-|TRBD1|TRBJ2-5|17|TRBV27
CASRRTSRDRVPQAQYF
TGTGCCAGCAGACGTACTTCCCGGGACAGGGTGCCTCAGGCCCAGTACTTC
>once|TRBD1|TRBJ2-3|15|TRBV27
CASSLWQGGTDTQYF
TGTGCCAGCAGTTTATGGCAGGGGGGCACAGATACGCAGTATTTT
>once|-|TRBJ2-3|15|TRBV10-1
CASSEARLDTDTQYF
TGCGCCAGCAGTGAAGCCCGACTAGACACAGATACGCAGTATTTT
>-|-|TRBJ2-1|12|TRBV12-3/TRBV12-4
CASQTQGPEQFF
TGTGCCAGCCAAACCCAGGGGCCTGAGCAGTTCTTC
>-|-|TRBJ2-1|15|TRBV18
CASSAGLPGPNEQFF
TGTGCCAGCTCGGCCGGACTCCCAGGACCCAATGAGCAGTTCTTC
>-|-|TRBJ1-1|13|TRBV12-3/TRBV12-4
CASSPRGDTEAFF
TGTGCCAGCAGCCCCCGGGGGGACACTGAAGCTTTCTTT
>few|TRBD2|TRBJ2-1|14|TRBV9
CASSVELAGGPGFF
TGTGCCAGCAGCGTAGAGCTAGCGGGAGGGCCGGGGTTCTTC
>-|TRBD1|TRBJ2-2|17|TRBV5-8
CASSLVGQGWNTGELFF
TGTGCCAGCAGCTTGGTGGGACAGGGATGGAACACCGGGGAGCTGTTTTTT
>once|TRBD2|TRBJ2-3|19|TRBV9
CASSVDSGRPRLSTDTQYF
TGTGCCAGCAGCGTAGATAGCGGGAGGCCCCGTCTCAGCACAGATACGCAGTATTTT
>-|TRBD2|TRBJ2-1|15|TRBV7-9
CASSLTSGRSNEQFF
TGTGCCAGCAGCTTGACTAGCGGGAGGTCCAATGAGCAGTTCTTC
>-|-|TRBJ2-7|13|TRBV6-5
CATSPAGVYEQYF
TGTGCCACCTCGCCCGCAGGGGTTTACGAGCAGTACTTC